The 29 T cell receptor beta chains below were found in one sample sequenced in a study of Ad26.COV2.S vaccination and SARS-CoV-2 variants. Profiled with immunoSEQ multiplex PCR; TCRdb holds only in-frame clones, not every one. Of about 420,000 clones in the sample, around 87% were seen once. Treatment of the sample: 15 to 20 received Ad26.COV2.S at low or high dose, single or two shots; 5 received placebo; per-sample allocation not given. Sampling occurred on day 63 after the first vaccine or placebo injection. The material sequenced was peripheral blood, taken in a trial of Ad26.COV2.S vaccine versus placebo. These receptors were collected from a person aged 18-60 years who received the Ad26.COV2.S COVID-19 vaccine or a placebo.

The chain has TRBV23-1 and TRBJ2-3; D perhaps matches TRBD1 (5 bases). TRBV23-1 carries the ORF label, with uncertain function. The CDR3 is 16 residues long. The germline V and J ends were trimmed by 4 bases and 0 bases, with 14 bases remaining between them. The CDR3 protein is CASSPHRRPSTDTQYF. The CDR3 bases are TGCGCCAGCAGTCCACACAGGAGACCTAGCACAGATACGCAGTATTTT.

This chain joins TRBV5-1 and TRBJ2-1; TRBD2 agrees at 7 bases. The ends lost 0 bases at V and 3 bases at J; junction bases unmatched: 6. CDR3 length: 16 amino acids. Germline V CDR1 and CDR2: SGHRS, YFSETQ. In DNA form, the CDR3 reads TGCGCCAGCAGCTTGGAAGCTAGCGGAGACTACAATGAGCAGTTCTTC. Translated, it gives CASSLEASGDYNEQFF.

The chain joins TRBV6-5 to TRBJ1-2; D gene uncertain. Germline CDR1 is MNHEY and CDR2 is SVGAGI. The CDR3 contains 12 residues. The germline V and J ends were trimmed by 6 bases and 2 bases, with 7 bases remaining between them. The CDR3 loop is CASSTPNYGYTF. As DNA, the CDR3 is TGTGCCAGCAGCACACCGAACTATGGCTACACCTTC.

V and J are TRBV6-2 or TRBV6-3 and TRBJ1-1; the D gene is possibly TRBD1 (6 bases). V was clipped by 5 bases and J by 4 bases, with 14 bases between them. Looked up from germline, CDR1 is MNHEY and CDR2 is SVGEGT. CDR3 length equals 14 residues. This CDR3 is CASSIDNRATEAFF. CDR3 DNA sequence: TGTGCCAGCAGTATAGACAACAGGGCCACTGAAGCTTTCTTT.

CDR3 DNA: TGTGCCAGCTCACCGGTGAGGGACACTGAAGCTTTCTTT. This sequence encodes CASSPVRDTEAFF. The rearrangement links TRBV18 to TRBJ1-1, with unresolved D. From germline, CDR1 is KGHSH and CDR2 LQKENI. This CDR3 has 13 residues. V shed 3 bases and J shed 3 bases, with 8 bases lying between them.

This clone came up a few times. J is TRBJ1-2 and V is TRBV30; the D is unclear. In germline, CDR1 is GTSNPN, CDR2 SVGIG (reference sequence). Trimming took off 4 bases at V and 1 base at J, with 13 bases between the two ends. The CDR3 extends over 14 amino acids. The CDR3: CAWTPLDINYGYTF. DNA of the CDR3: TGTGCCTGGACCCCTCTCGACATTAACTATGGCTACACCTTC. The full variable domain, rest sourced from reference TRBV30 and TRBJ1-2, is SQTIHQWPATLVQPVGSPLSLECTVEGTSNPNLYWYRQAAGRGLQLLFYSVGIGQISSEVPQNLSASRPQDRQFILSSKKLLLSDSGFYLCAWTPLDINYGYTFGSGTRLTVV.

V is TRBV7-6 and J is TRBJ1-5; 8 bases match TRBD1. The V segment lost 5 bases and the J segment 7 bases; nucleotides outside the gene matches: 10. The germline V gene has CDR1 SGHVS and CDR2 FNYEAQ. This CDR3 is built from 15 residues. The CDR3: CASSPGRTGWQPQHF. CDR3 coding DNA: TGTGCCAGCAGCCCTGGGCGGACAGGGTGGCAGCCCCAGCATTTT.

The chain joins TRBV15 to TRBJ1-5, with a tentative D call TRBD1 (5 bases). This CDR3 has 14 amino acids. The V and J ends lost 5 bases and 5 bases respectively, with 13 bases between them. Germline CDR1 and CDR2: LNHNV and YYDKDF (reference sequence). CDR3 residues: CATSARDRYQPQHF. CDR3 in DNA: TGTGCCACCAGCGCACGTGACAGATATCAGCCCCAGCATTTT.

This clone has more than one count but fewer than ten. This chain links TRBV4-3 with TRBJ2-5, with 8 positions matching TRBD2. The V gene's germline CDR1 is LGHNA and CDR2 YSLEER. The CDR3 runs 18 residues. V shed 0 bases, J shed 5 bases, and the junction held 14 bases outside the gene matches. The CDR3 region has the DNA TGCGCCAGCAGCCAAGATCTCGTTAATAGCGGGAAAGCGGAGACCCAGTACTTC. Its protein is CASSQDLVNSGKAETQYF.

V gene TRBV28 combines with J gene TRBJ1-2; the match to TRBD1 covers 10 bases. Germline CDR1 reads MDHEN; CDR2 reads SYDVKM. V lost 5 bases and J lost 6; bases outside the gene matches: 18. The CDR3 is 18 amino acids. In nucleotides, the CDR3 is TGTGCCAGCAGTCCTCTCCCATGGACAGGGGGAGGTCTAAATGGCTACACCTTC. This encodes CASSPLPWTGGGLNGYTF.

This rearrangement joins TRBV5-8 to TRBJ1-1; tentative D call: TRBD1 (6 bases). V lost 1 base and J lost 4, with 8 bases in between. CDR3 length equals 13 residues. Germline V gene sequence: CDR1 SGHTS, CDR2 YDEGEE. Here the CDR3 DNA reads TGTGCCAGCAGCTTGTACAGGGTCACTGAAGCTTTCTTT. It encodes CASSLYRVTEAFF.

The chain carries TRBV4-1 and TRBJ1-6, with D hard to call. The germline V and J ends were trimmed by 1 base and 1 base, with 14 bases remaining between them. From germline, CDR1 is MGHRA and CDR2 YSYEKL. This CDR3 comprises 18 residues. In nucleotides, the CDR3 is TGCGCCAGCAGCCAAGGACCCGGGCTCGGGTCCTATAATTCACCCCTCCACTTT. Translated, it gives CASSQGPGLGSYNSPLHF.

This sequence joins TRBV9 and TRBJ2-3; 8 bases map to TRBD2. This CDR3 region has 17 residues. With V trimmed by 4 bases and J by 3 bases, 13 bases remained unmatched. CDR1 and CDR2 (germline): SGDLS, YYNGEE. The CDR3 region is CASSRKRGRTSTDTQYF. The CDR3 nucleotides read TGTGCCAGCAGCCGGAAGCGGGGGAGAACCAGTACAGATACGCAGTATTTT.

The chain joins TRBV9 to TRBJ2-2; no reliable D call. Trimming removed 0 bases from V and 0 bases from J, with 6 bases in between. The CDR3 loop spans 15 amino acids. Germline CDR1 and CDR2: SGDLS and YYNGEE. The CDR3 nucleotides are TGTGCCAGCAGCGTAGTCAGCGCGAACACCGGGGAGCTGTTTTTT. Translating gives CASSVVSANTGELFF. Combining the CDR3 with reference TRBV9 and TRBJ2-2 gives the whole variable domain DSGVTQTPKHLITATGQRVTLRCSPRSGDLSVYWYQQSLDQGLQFLIQYYNGEERAKGNILERFSAQQFPDLHSELNLSSLELGDSALYFCASSVVSANTGELFFGEGSRLTVL.

This rearrangement joins TRBV29-1 to TRBJ1-1; D possibly corresponds to TRBD1 (6 bases). Trimming pared 4 bases from V and 1 base from J, leaving 13 bases between. Germline lookup yields CDR1 SQVTM and CDR2 ANQGSEA. The CDR3 length is 14 residues. The chain's CDR3 is CSVVGTRPNTEAFF. The CDR3, as DNA: TGCAGCGTTGTGGGGACAAGGCCGAACACTGAAGCTTTCTTT.

The chain recombines TRBV4-3 with TRBJ2-6; D possibly corresponds to TRBD1 (6 bases). Trimming removed 0 bases from V and 1 base from J, with 7 bases in between. CDR3 size: 16 residues. From germline, CDR1 is LGHNA and CDR2 YSLEER. This chain's CDR3 is CASSQDGTSGANVLTF. CDR3 bases: TGCGCCAGCAGCCAAGACGGGACATCTGGGGCCAACGTCCTGACTTTC.

The J gene is TRBJ1-2, the V gene TRBV27, with D hard to call. Trimming left V 6 bases short and J 4 bases short, with 18 bases between. The length of the CDR3 is 15 residues. Germline-derived CDR1 and CDR2 are MNHEY and SMNVEV (reference sequence). CDR3 protein: CASRTTNGIFYGYTF. The CDR3 DNA sequence: TGTGCCAGCAGAACTACCAACGGGATATTCTATGGCTACACCTTC.

As DNA, the CDR3 is TGTGCCAGCAGCTTAAGGTCCTGGCAGACCCAGTACTTC. Amino acids: CASSLRSWQTQYF. The rearrangement uses TRBV7-2 and TRBJ2-5, with no clear D. Germline-derived CDR1 and CDR2 are SGHTA and FQGNSA. The CDR3 spans 13 residues. Trimming removed 2 bases at V and 6 bases at J, with 10 bases between.

The rearrangement links TRBV19 to TRBJ2-3, with TRBD2 matching over 8 bases. Germline CDR1 and CDR2: LNHDA and SQIVND (reference sequence). Trimming took 6 bases from V and 0 from J; bases not matched to a gene: 8. The CDR3 totals 16 residues. As DNA, the CDR3 is TGTGCCAGTAGGCCCGGGGGGGCGGCTAGCACAGATACGCAGTATTTT. Its protein is CASRPGGAASTDTQYF.

This sequence joins TRBV30 and TRBJ1-4; D is possibly TRBD1 (5 bases). Trimming took off 0 bases at V and 8 bases at J, with 13 bases between the two ends. The CDR3 is 14 amino acids. Germline V gene sequence: CDR1 GTSNPN, CDR2 SVGIG (reference sequence). CDR3 DNA: TGTGCCTGGAGTGTTTCGCTGGGGGACGAAAAACTGTTTTTT. Protein product: CAWSVSLGDEKLFF.

This clone has just a few counts. The sample has other DNA sequences that encode this CDR3 too. The gene calls are TRBV27 and TRBJ2-7, with 8 bases matching TRBD1. The germline V gene encodes CDR1 MNHEY and CDR2 SMNVEV (reference sequence). This CDR3 spans 13 amino acids. J gave up 3 bases and V 4 bases, and 2 bases lay outside the gene matches. The CDR3 nucleotides read TGTGCCAGCAGTTCAACAGGGGGCTACGAGCAGTACTTC. Amino acids: CASSSTGGYEQYF.

The chain employs TRBV15 and TRBJ2-2, with D possibly matching TRBD2 (6 bases). Germline V gives CDR1 LNHNV, CDR2 YYDKDF (reference sequence). Trimming pared 8 bases from V and 4 bases from J, leaving 11 bases between. The length of the CDR3 is 13 residues. DNA of the CDR3: TGTGCCACCCGGGGGTCCAGCACCGGGGAGCTGTTTTTT. The encoded protein is CATRGSSTGELFF. The full variable domain, rest sourced from reference TRBV15 and TRBJ2-2, is DAMVIQNPRYQVTQFGKPVTLSCSQTLNHNVMYWYQQKSSQAPKLLFHYYDKDFNNEADTPDNFQSRRPNTSFCFLDIRSPGLGDTAMYLCATRGSSTGELFFGEGSRLTVL.

The chain carries TRBV4-1 and TRBJ2-7; 7 bases are shared with TRBD2. The CDR3 length is 15 residues. The junction had 4 bases not matched to a gene; V was cut back by 1 base and J by 1 base. Germline CDR1 and CDR2: MGHRA and YSYEKL. The CDR3 region has the DNA TGCGCCAGCAGCCAAGTACGGGGGGTTTCCTACGAGCAGTACTTC. It yields the protein CASSQVRGVSYEQYF.

This CDR3 is CASSLEPPDRGTTDTQYF. The CDR3 DNA follows: TGTGCCAGCAGCTTAGAACCTCCTGACAGGGGCACCACAGATACGCAGTATTTT. The chain joins TRBV7-3 to TRBJ2-3, with 8 bases that match TRBD1. The CDR3 has 18 residues. Germline V CDR1 and CDR2: SGHTA, FQGTGA. V lost 2 bases and J lost 2; bases outside the gene matches: 12.

V and J are TRBV4-3 and TRBJ2-7; tentatively, D is TRBD2 (6 bases). From germline, CDR1 is LGHNA and CDR2 YSLEER. CDR3 size: 16 residues. V was pared by 1 base and J by 3 bases, with 16 bases between. CDR3 in amino acids: CASSQVTGTYHYEQYF. CDR3 sequence (DNA): TGCGCCAGCAGCCAAGTAACCGGGACTTACCACTACGAGCAGTACTTC.

The gene calls are TRBV28 and TRBJ2-5; 8 bases line up with TRBD2. The germline gives CDR1 MDHEN, CDR2 SYDVKM. CDR3 length: 14 residues. Unmatched junction bases numbered 9, after V lost 3 bases and J lost 9 bases. The CDR3 here is CASSFREGIRPQYF. The CDR3 DNA is TGTGCCAGCAGTTTTCGGGAGGGGATTCGACCCCAGTACTTC.

The chain uses TRBV27 and TRBJ2-7; D call uncertain. The germline gives CDR1 MNHEY, CDR2 SMNVEV (reference sequence). The CDR3 has 14 residues. Trimming stripped 6 bases from V and 2 bases from J, with 14 bases between. The CDR3 reads CASSGSLNTYEQYF. CDR3 DNA sequence: TGTGCCAGCAGCGGGTCGTTGAATACCTACGAGCAGTACTTC.

This clone occurred once. The chain has TRBV4-1 and TRBJ2-7, with 16 bases that match TRBD2. Germline-derived CDR1 and CDR2 are MGHRA and YSYEKL. V lost 6 bases to trimming and J lost 2 bases; unmatched junction nucleotides: 13. CDR3 length: 19 residues. The DNA for the CDR3 is TGCGCCAGCAGTCACGGCACCGGGACTAGCGGGGGGGTCACCTACGAGCAGTACTTC. Translation gives CASSHGTGTSGGVTYEQYF.

The J gene is TRBJ1-2, the V gene TRBV2, with a tentative D call TRBD1 (6 bases). The CDR3 is 14 residues long. Trimming shortened V by 6 bases and J by 8 bases, and 19 bases separated the two germline ends. CDR1 and CDR2 from the germline V gene are SNHLY and FYNNEI. The CDR3 reads CASRARDTGRGYTF. CDR3 nucleotides: TGTGCCAGCAGGGCACGGGACACTGGCCGGGGCTACACCTTC.